The 9 T cell receptor beta chains listed next were all sequenced from one sample in a study of Ad26.COV2.S vaccination and SARS-CoV-2 variants. Only in-frame clones appear in the TCRdb table, and some are missing; sequencing was by immunoSEQ multiplex PCR. The repertoire holds about 680,000 clones, with roughly nine tenths as singletons. Documented treatment: 15 to 20 received Ad26.COV2.S at low or high dose, single or two shots; a few received placebo; per-sample allocation not given. The samples date from day 63 after the first vaccine or placebo injection. Sequenced here: peripheral blood, sampled in a trial of Ad26.COV2.S vaccine versus placebo. Receptor source: a person between 18 and 65 years old who received the Ad26.COV2.S COVID-19 vaccine or a placebo.

The table lists this clone with a count of one. The genes are TRBV12-2 and TRBJ1-1; the D segment call TRBD1 is taken from the table without a DNA check. TRBV12-2 is a known pseudogene. This CDR3 is 16 amino acids long. The CDR3 DNA sequence: TGTGCAAGTCGCTTAGGTTCGGGACAGCTGAACACTGAAGCTTTCTTT. Translating gives CASRLGSGQLNTEAFF.

CDR3 DNA sequence: TGCGCCAGCAGCTTGGAAGGCAGGGCTAACTATGGCTACACCTTC. Translation gives CASSLEGRANYGYTF. The chain combines TRBV5-1 with TRBJ1-2; possibly TRBD1 for D (5 bases). V gave up 0 bases and J gave up 0 bases, with 9 bases separating them. The germline V gene has CDR1 SGHRS and CDR2 YFSETQ. This CDR3 spans 15 amino acids.

The rearrangement links TRBV12-3 or TRBV12-4 to TRBJ2-3; D call uncertain. The CDR3 has 12 amino acids. V gave up 5 bases and J gave up 9 bases, with 12 bases separating them. CDR3 in amino acids: CASSLVTVTQYF. In nucleotides, the CDR3 is TGTGCCAGCAGTCTAGTGACGGTCACGCAGTATTTT.

The chain employs TRBV29-1 and TRBJ1-1, with TRBD1 matching 10 bases. There are 13 residues in the CDR3. V trimming: 2 bases; J trimming: 5 bases; junction bases outside the gene matches: 2. Germline CDR1 reads SQVTM; CDR2 reads ANQGSEA. The CDR3 reads CSVERTGGTEAFF. For the CDR3, the DNA is TGCAGCGTTGAAAGGACAGGGGGAACTGAAGCTTTCTTT.

This clone appeared once. The V and J genes are TRBV27 and TRBJ2-7; D is perhaps TRBD2 (6 bases). Germline CDR1 is MNHEY and CDR2 is SMNVEV (reference sequence). The length of the CDR3 is 16 residues. Trimming removed 1 base from V and 3 bases from J, with 16 bases in between. As DNA, the CDR3 is TGTGCCAGCAGTTTATTCGGCGGGGCGCAATACTACGAGCAGTACTTC. This sequence encodes CASSLFGGAQYYEQYF.

The rearrangement joins TRBV5-6 to TRBJ2-3; 14 nucleotides match TRBD2. Germline V gene data show CDR1 as SGHDT and CDR2 as YYEEEE. J was trimmed by 3 bases and V by 4 bases; bases with no gene match: 4. The CDR3 has 16 amino acids. CDR3 region: CASSPGTSGRTDTQYF. The CDR3 nucleotides are TGTGCCAGCAGCCCCGGGACTAGCGGGAGAACAGATACGCAGTATTTT.

This clone was detected only once. This CDR3 is also generated by other DNA sequences in the sample. V gene TRBV6-4 combines with J gene TRBJ2-1; maybe TRBD2 (6 bases). Between the trimmed V and J ends, which lost 0 bases and 0 bases, there was a span of 6 bases. The CDR3 runs to 15 residues. In germline, CDR1 is MRHNA, CDR2 SNTAGT. The CDR3 bases are TGTGCCAGCAGTGACTCTAGCGGCTCCTACAATGAGCAGTTCTTC. Translation: CASSDSSGSYNEQFF.

The CDR3 coding sequence is TGTGCCAGCAGTTACTCGAAAACTGACACCATATATTTT. Encoded protein: CASSYSKTDTIYF. The V call is TRBV6-5, the J call TRBJ1-3; D is unresolved. There are 13 residues in the CDR3. Germline V CDR1 and CDR2: MNHEY, SVGAGI. V lost 0 bases to trimming and J lost 8 bases, with 8 bases between them.

The chain is built from TRBV18 and TRBJ1-5; D is undetermined. Germline V gives CDR1 KGHSH, CDR2 LQKENI. V lost 3 bases and J lost 6, with 12 bases in between. The CDR3 is 14 amino acids. The CDR3 here is CASSPSPAGQPQHF. The CDR3 coding sequence is TGTGCCAGCTCACCTTCCCCGGCAGGTCAGCCCCAGCATTTT.